Listed here are 2 T cell receptor beta chains from one sample, sequenced in a study of response to subunit inactivated influenza vaccine. In TCRdb, the RT-PCR reads were re-called with MiXCR into one record per CDR3 protein. The sample lists more than 400,000 distinct CDR3 sequences, 6% to 9% occurring once. Material: PBMCs from blood, obtained less than 25 months after vaccination. These receptor sequences come from a man aged 50-75 years who received an inactivated influenza vaccine.

This clonotype was seen at least ten times. The chain recombines TRBV20-1 with TRBJ2-1; TRBD2 matches 9 bases. Germline V gene data show CDR1 as DFQATT and CDR2 as SNEGSKA (reference sequence). The CDR3 is 13 residues long. Losses at the gene ends were 3 bases for V and 6 bases for J; bases not matched to a gene: 3. The CDR3 spells CSARNSGSNEQFF. CDR3 nucleotides: TGCAGTGCTAGGAATAGCGGGAGCAATGAGCAGTTCTTC.

This clonotype was picked up many times. Here the CDR3 reads CASSPRQRSTGNTIYF. In nucleotides, the CDR3 is TGTGCCAGCAGTCCCCGACAAAGATCGACTGGAAACACCATATATTTT. J is TRBJ1-3 and V is TRBV12-3 or TRBV12-4; D is uncertain. This CDR3 contains 16 residues. The ends were cut back, 5 bases at V and 2 bases at J, with 16 bases in the middle.